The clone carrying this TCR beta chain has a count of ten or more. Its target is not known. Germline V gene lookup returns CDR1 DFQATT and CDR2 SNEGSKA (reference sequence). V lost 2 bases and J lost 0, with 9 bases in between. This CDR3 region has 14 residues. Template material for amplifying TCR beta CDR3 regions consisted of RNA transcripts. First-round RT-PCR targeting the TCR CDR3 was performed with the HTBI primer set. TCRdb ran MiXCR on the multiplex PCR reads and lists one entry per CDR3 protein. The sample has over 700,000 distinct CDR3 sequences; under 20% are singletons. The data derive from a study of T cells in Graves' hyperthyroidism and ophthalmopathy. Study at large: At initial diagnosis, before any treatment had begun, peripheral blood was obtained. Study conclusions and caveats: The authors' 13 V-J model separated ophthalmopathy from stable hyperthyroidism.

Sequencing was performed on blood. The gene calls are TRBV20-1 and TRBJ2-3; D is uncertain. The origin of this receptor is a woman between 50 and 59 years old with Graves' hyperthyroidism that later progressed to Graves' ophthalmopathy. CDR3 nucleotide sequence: TGCAGTGCTAGATCGGCGACTAGCACAGATACGCAGTATTTT. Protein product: CSARSATSTDTQYF.